One TCR beta chain is described in this entry. Antigen: not known. This entry belongs to a study of T cell repertoires in cytomegalovirus infection. The wider study: Carrying CMV and the relevant HLA type showed in public TCR beta signatures. Notes on the study in general: The study found HLA-C-restricted CMV-specific TCR beta clonotypes dominating the ex vivo response. Of the TCR beta families, the public ones yielded a cumulative frequency that identified carriers of CMV plus the relevant HLA.

From the reads, TCRdb called clonotypes with MiXCR, one entry per CDR3 protein. The table shows about 530,000 distinct CDR3 sequences, with about 26% occurring only once. CDR1 and CDR2 from the germline V gene are KGHDR and SFDVKD. The CDR3 contains 15 residues. After removal of 7 bases from V and 2 bases from J, the junction contained 8 bases not matched to a gene. The sample taken for sequencing was PBMCs. The source of this sequence is a human donor in good health (CMV status not recorded). Some clones in this sample may be carry-over from other donors' samples. This chain links TRBV24-1 with TRBJ2-3; 7 nucleotides agree with TRBD1. The CDR3, as DNA: TGTGCCACCAGCCCCCGGGACAGACCCACAGATACGCAGTATTTT. It specifies CATSPRDRPTDTQYF.